This record concerns one T cell receptor (beta chain) sequence. This sample is drawn from a study of T cell changes during pregnancy in multiple sclerosis. CDR1 MGHRA and CDR2 YSYEKL come from the germline V gene. The germline V and J ends were trimmed by 4 bases and 5 bases, with 15 bases remaining between them. This CDR3 contains 15 residues. Generated by immunoSEQ multiplex PCR, the TCRdb table keeps only in-frame clones and is missing some. The sample contains about 57,000 clones, approximately 89% of which appear only once. The source material was peripheral blood, sampled after pregnancy. The origin of this receptor is a female donor in good health, enrolled as a control in a pregnancy study. This chain connects TRBV4-1 to TRBJ2-1, with a possible D match to TRBD2 (5 bases). The CDR3 sequence: CASSPRMGADNEQFF. Written as DNA, the CDR3 is TGCGCCAGCAGCCCGCGAATGGGAGCGGACAATGAGCAGTTCTTC.